This T cell receptor (beta chain) was sequenced for a study of T cell repertoires in cytomegalovirus infection. This clonotype was detected ten times or more. TCRdb redid the calling of the reads with MiXCR, one entry per CDR3 protein. The sample contains some 220,000 distinct CDR3 sequences, approximately 7% of which appear only once. The V segment lost 1 base and the J segment 0 bases; nucleotides outside the gene matches: 9. This CDR3 has 18 amino acids. CDR1 and CDR2 from the germline V gene are SGHTA and FQGNSA. V usage is TRBV7-2 and J usage is TRBJ2-3, with 8 bases aligning to TRBD2. This TCR was sampled from a human donor in good health (CMV status not recorded). Some clones in this sample may be carry-over from other donors' samples. Sequences were obtained from PBMCs. CDR3 coding DNA: TGTGCCAGCAGCTTAGAAGGAAACGCGGGGGGAAGCACAGATACGCAGTATTTT. This gives the protein CASSLEGNAGGSTDTQYF.